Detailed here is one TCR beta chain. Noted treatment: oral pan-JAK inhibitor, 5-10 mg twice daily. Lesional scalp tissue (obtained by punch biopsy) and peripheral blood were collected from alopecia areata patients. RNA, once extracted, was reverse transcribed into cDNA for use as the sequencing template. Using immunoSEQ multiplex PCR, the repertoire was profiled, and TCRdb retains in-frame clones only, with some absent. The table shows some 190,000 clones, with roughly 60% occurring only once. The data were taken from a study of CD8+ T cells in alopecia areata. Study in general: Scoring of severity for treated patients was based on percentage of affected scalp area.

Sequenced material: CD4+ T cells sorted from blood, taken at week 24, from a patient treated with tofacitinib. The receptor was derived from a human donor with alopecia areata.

CDR3 amino acids: CASSFRLRSSYEQYF. In DNA form, the CDR3 reads TGTGCCAGCAGTTTCCGACTTCGAAGCTCCTACGAGCAGTACTTC. V gene TRBV27 combines with J gene TRBJ2-7; no clear D. Germline V gives CDR1 MNHEY, CDR2 SMNVEV (reference sequence). The CDR3 runs to 15 residues. V lost 3 bases, J lost 0 bases, and 12 bases lay in between.